Listed below are T cell receptor beta chains from one sample, sequenced in a study of control samples from healthy donors and cancer patients. Sequencing was performed with immunoSEQ multiplex PCR; in TCRdb, only in-frame clones are kept and a portion is missing. The sample records 50,000 to 65,000 clones, less than 95% being singletons. The sequenced sample consisted of PBMCs. These receptors were obtained from a woman in her forties or fifties with colorectal cancer. Each CDR3 is given with its conserved first and last residue. The D gene is left open where the match is weak. Where a row states a size, it is once, few, many or the class of an expanded clone; other rows omit it.

v_gene: TRBV24-1; abundance: NA; d_gene: TRBD1; j_gene: TRBJ2-5; CDR3aa: CATSDFGQDQGTQYF; CDR3nt: TGTGCCACCAGTGATTTTGGACAGGACCAAGGGACCCAGTACTTC
v_gene: TRBV2; abundance: once; d_gene: TRBD2; j_gene: TRBJ2-1; CDR3aa: CASGAGETSEQFF; CDR3nt: TGTGCCAGCGGGGCGGGAGAAACCTCTGAGCAGTTCTTC
v_gene: TRBV29-1; abundance: once; d_gene: NA; j_gene: TRBJ2-3; CDR3aa: CSAELEGSTDTQYF; CDR3nt: TGCAGCGCAGAACTGGAGGGAAGCACAGATACGCAGTATTTT
v_gene: TRBV30; abundance: NA; d_gene: TRBD1; j_gene: TRBJ1-2; CDR3aa: CAWTPDRGLYGYTF; CDR3nt: TGTGCCTGGACCCCGGACAGGGGGCTCTATGGCTACACCTTC
v_gene: TRBV7-2; abundance: NA; d_gene: NA; j_gene: TRBJ2-1; CDR3aa: CASSLDYNEQFF; CDR3nt: TGTGCCAGCAGCTTAGACTACAATGAGCAGTTCTTC
v_gene: TRBV5-5; abundance: NA; d_gene: TRBD2; j_gene: TRBJ2-2; CDR3aa: CASSLGVAGGGELFF; CDR3nt: TGTGCCAGCAGCTTGGGGGTAGCGGGAGGCGGGGAGCTGTTTTTT
v_gene: TRBV6-6; abundance: NA; d_gene: TRBD1; j_gene: TRBJ1-5; CDR3aa: CASSYDRADQPQHF; CDR3nt: TGTGCCAGCAGTTACGACAGGGCCGATCAGCCCCAGCATTTT
v_gene: TRBV5-4; abundance: NA; d_gene: NA; j_gene: TRBJ2-5; CDR3aa: CASSLGPQETQYF; CDR3nt: TGTGCCAGCAGCTTAGGGCCTCAAGAGACCCAGTACTTC
v_gene: TRBV7-3; abundance: NA; d_gene: NA; j_gene: TRBJ2-7; CDR3aa: CASSLTRGGEQYF; CDR3nt: TGTGCCAGCAGCTTAACTCGGGGAGGTGAGCAGTACTTC
v_gene: TRBV7-9; abundance: NA; d_gene: TRBD2; j_gene: TRBJ2-3; CDR3aa: CARAGVSTDTQYF; CDR3nt: TGTGCCCGAGCGGGAGTGAGCACAGATACGCAGTATTTT
v_gene: TRBV19; abundance: NA; d_gene: NA; j_gene: TRBJ1-1; CDR3aa: CASSIQGLATEAFF; CDR3nt: TGTGCCAGTAGTATTCAGGGCCTCGCCACTGAAGCTTTCTTT
v_gene: TRBV7-2; abundance: NA; d_gene: TRBD1; j_gene: TRBJ1-2; CDR3aa: CASSLFRDSNYGYTF; CDR3nt: TGTGCCAGCAGCTTATTCCGGGACAGTAACTATGGCTACACCTTC
v_gene: TRBV25-1; abundance: NA; d_gene: TRBD2; j_gene: TRBJ2-7; CDR3aa: CASRSTSGRDTYEQYF; CDR3nt: TGTGCCAGCAGATCGACTAGCGGGAGGGACACCTACGAGCAGTACTTC
v_gene: TRBV12-5; abundance: few; d_gene: NA; j_gene: TRBJ1-2; CDR3aa: CASSQANYGYTF; CDR3nt: TGTGCTTCGAGCCAAGCTAACTATGGCTACACCTTC
v_gene: TRBV28; abundance: once; d_gene: TRBD1; j_gene: TRBJ2-3; CDR3aa: CASSLMPGGGTDTQYF; CDR3nt: TGTGCCAGCAGTTTAATGCCAGGGGGAGGCACAGATACGCAGTATTTT
v_gene: TRBV7-3; abundance: NA; d_gene: NA; j_gene: TRBJ2-3; CDR3aa: CASSSGDTDTQYF; CDR3nt: TGTGCCAGCAGCTCGGGGGACACAGATACGCAGTATTTT
v_gene: TRBV3-1/TRBV3-2; abundance: NA; d_gene: NA; j_gene: TRBJ1-6; CDR3aa: CASSQLPSSLHF; CDR3nt: TGTGCCAGCAGCCAACTGCCTTCGAGCCTCCACTTT
v_gene: TRBV3-1/TRBV3-2; abundance: NA; d_gene: TRBD2; j_gene: TRBJ2-3; CDR3aa: CASSTRASGASTDTQYF; CDR3nt: TGTGCCAGCAGCACCCGAGCTAGCGGGGCTAGCACAGATACGCAGTATTTT
v_gene: TRBV11-3; abundance: NA; d_gene: TRBD1; j_gene: TRBJ2-2; CDR3aa: CASSAGRGRGTGELFF; CDR3nt: TGTGCCAGCAGCGCGGGCAGGGGGCGCGGCACCGGGGAGCTGTTTTTT
v_gene: TRBV7-3; abundance: NA; d_gene: NA; j_gene: TRBJ2-7; CDR3aa: CASSLTSGYEQYF; CDR3nt: TGTGCCAGCAGCTTAACTAGCGGCTACGAGCAGTACTTC
v_gene: TRBV2; abundance: NA; d_gene: NA; j_gene: TRBJ2-1; CDR3aa: CASSAGQTYNEQFF; CDR3nt: TGTGCCAGCAGTGCGGGGCAGACCTACAATGAGCAGTTCTTC
v_gene: TRBV2; abundance: NA; d_gene: TRBD2; j_gene: TRBJ2-1; CDR3aa: CASKREGLNEQFF; CDR3nt: TGTGCCAGCAAGCGGGAGGGCCTCAATGAGCAGTTCTTC
v_gene: TRBV12-5; abundance: NA; d_gene: TRBD1; j_gene: TRBJ2-5; CDR3aa: CASGTPDRAEETQYF; CDR3nt: TGTGCTAGTGGTACCCCCGACAGGGCAGAGGAGACCCAGTACTTC
v_gene: TRBV6-1; abundance: NA; d_gene: NA; j_gene: TRBJ1-3; CDR3aa: CASSEAEGSGNTIYF; CDR3nt: TGTGCCAGCAGTGAAGCGGAGGGTTCTGGAAACACCATATATTTT
v_gene: TRBV7-9; abundance: NA; d_gene: TRBD2; j_gene: TRBJ2-1; CDR3aa: CASSSPVGGRASYNEQFF; CDR3nt: TGTGCCAGCAGCTCCCCCGTTGGCGGGAGGGCGTCCTACAATGAGCAGTTCTTC
v_gene: TRBV10-3; abundance: NA; d_gene: NA; j_gene: TRBJ1-1; CDR3aa: CAIRSGLAEAFF; CDR3nt: TGTGCCATCAGATCGGGACTCGCTGAAGCTTTCTTT
v_gene: TRBV9; abundance: NA; d_gene: NA; j_gene: TRBJ1-2; CDR3aa: CASSPREGGGYTF; CDR3nt: TGTGCCAGCAGCCCTCGAGAGGGAGGTGGCTACACCTTC
v_gene: TRBV6-5; abundance: NA; d_gene: NA; j_gene: TRBJ1-2; CDR3aa: CASSYSMGSAGYTF; CDR3nt: TGTGCCAGCAGTTACTCGATGGGTAGTGCTGGCTACACCTTC
v_gene: TRBV5-1; abundance: few; d_gene: TRBD1; j_gene: TRBJ1-6; CDR3aa: CASSSGDRNSPLHF; CDR3nt: TGCGCCAGCAGCTCGGGGGACAGAAATTCACCCCTCCACTTT
v_gene: TRBV6-1; abundance: NA; d_gene: NA; j_gene: TRBJ1-4; CDR3aa: CASSESPVGEKLFF; CDR3nt: TGTGCCAGCAGTGAAAGCCCGGTGGGAGAAAAACTGTTTTTT
v_gene: TRBV7-8; abundance: NA; d_gene: NA; j_gene: TRBJ2-2; CDR3aa: CASSPDRTNTGELFF; CDR3nt: TGTGCCAGCAGCCCAGACAGAACGAACACCGGGGAGCTGTTTTTT
v_gene: TRBV3-1/TRBV3-2; abundance: NA; d_gene: NA; j_gene: TRBJ1-1; CDR3aa: CASSQYGLSDTEAFF; CDR3nt: TGTGCCAGCAGCCAGTACGGACTCTCGGACACTGAAGCTTTCTTT
v_gene: TRBV9; abundance: NA; d_gene: NA; j_gene: TRBJ2-3; CDR3aa: CASSVDGWGDTDTQYF; CDR3nt: TGTGCCAGCAGCGTAGACGGGTGGGGGGACACAGATACGCAGTATTTT
v_gene: TRBV6-5; abundance: NA; d_gene: NA; j_gene: TRBJ2-3; CDR3aa: CASSQTDTQYF; CDR3nt: TGTGCCAGCAGTCAGACAGATACGCAGTATTTT
v_gene: TRBV20-1; abundance: NA; d_gene: NA; j_gene: TRBJ1-5; CDR3aa: CSARDGVGSNQPQHF; CDR3nt: TGCAGTGCTCGTGACGGGGTAGGGAGCAATCAGCCCCAGCATTTT
v_gene: TRBV19; abundance: NA; d_gene: NA; j_gene: TRBJ1-4; CDR3aa: CASSMRGYATNEKLFF; CDR3nt: TGTGCCAGTAGTATGCGGGGATATGCAACTAATGAAAAACTGTTTTTT
v_gene: TRBV2; abundance: NA; d_gene: TRBD1; j_gene: TRBJ2-2; CDR3aa: CASSRQGPNTGELFF; CDR3nt: TGTGCCAGCAGCCGACAGGGGCCGAACACCGGGGAGCTGTTTTTT
v_gene: TRBV28; abundance: NA; d_gene: TRBD1; j_gene: TRBJ2-1; CDR3aa: CASSLERGQGAWEQFF; CDR3nt: TGTGCCAGCAGCCTAGAAAGGGGACAGGGGGCTTGGGAGCAGTTCTTC
v_gene: TRBV2; abundance: NA; d_gene: TRBD1; j_gene: TRBJ2-3; CDR3aa: CASTGTVGTDTQYF; CDR3nt: TGTGCCAGCACCGGGACAGTGGGCACAGATACGCAGTATTTT
v_gene: TRBV6-5; abundance: NA; d_gene: TRBD1; j_gene: TRBJ1-2; CDR3aa: CASSGGTGYTF; CDR3nt: TGTGCCAGCTCAGGGGGAACTGGCTACACCTTC
v_gene: TRBV11-2; abundance: NA; d_gene: TRBD2; j_gene: TRBJ2-1; CDR3aa: CASSLRTSGDEQFF; CDR3nt: TGTGCCAGCAGCTTAAGGACTAGCGGGGATGAGCAGTTCTTC